The 2 T cell receptor beta chains listed next were all sequenced from one sample in a study of OX40 agonist ivuxolimab in advanced cancers. Libraries were prepared by immunoSEQ multiplex PCR; TCRdb keeps only in-frame clonotypes and omits some of them. Found here are tens of thousands of clones, around 84% of them singletons; the top ten hold around 26%. The sample in question was CD4+ or CD8+ T cells sorted from blood, obtained in a trial of the OX40 agonist ivuxolimab. The receptors originated from an adult with an advanced solid tumor such as melanoma, head and neck, liver or kidney cancer.

This chain links TRBV6-5 with TRBJ2-1; TRBD2 agrees at 11 bases. The germline CDR1 and CDR2 sequences are MNHEY and SVGAGI. The CDR3 sequence is 16 residues long. Germline trimming cut 2 bases from V and 4 bases from J; bases unmatched to any gene: 4. CDR3 sequence reads: CASSYVAGGGYNEQFF. The DNA for the CDR3 is TGTGCCAGCAGTTACGTAGCGGGAGGGGGATACAATGAGCAGTTCTTC.

This rearrangement joins TRBV6-5 to TRBJ1-2; 11 nucleotides line up with TRBD1. Germline V gene data show CDR1 as MNHEY and CDR2 as SVGAGI. V was clipped by 4 bases and J by 5 bases; unmatched bases: 6. This CDR3 has 15 residues. DNA for the CDR3: TGTGCCAGCAGTTCCGGACAGGGGGCAAGGTATGGCTACACCTTC. It codes for CASSSGQGARYGYTF.